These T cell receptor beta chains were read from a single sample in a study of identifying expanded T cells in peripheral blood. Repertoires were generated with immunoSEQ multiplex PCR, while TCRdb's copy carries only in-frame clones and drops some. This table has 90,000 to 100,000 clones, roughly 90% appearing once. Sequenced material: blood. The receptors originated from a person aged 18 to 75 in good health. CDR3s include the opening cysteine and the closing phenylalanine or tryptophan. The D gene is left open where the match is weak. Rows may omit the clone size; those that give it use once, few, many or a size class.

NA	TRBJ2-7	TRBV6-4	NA	TGTGCCAGCTCGGTCAATACAGACCTATACTACTACGAGCAGTACTTC	CASSVNTDLYYYEQYF
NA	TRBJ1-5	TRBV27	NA	TGTGCCAGCAGTTTAGGCCCTAATCAGCCCCAGCATTTT	CASSLGPNQPQHF
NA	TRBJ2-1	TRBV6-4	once	TGTGCCAGCAGTTTGACCGGGACACAGGAGGATGAGCAGTTCTTC	CASSLTGTQEDEQFF
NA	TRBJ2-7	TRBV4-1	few	TGCGCCAGCAGCCAAGCGGCAGAACCCTACGAGCAGTACTTC	CASSQAAEPYEQYF
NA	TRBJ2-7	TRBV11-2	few	TGTGCCAGCAGCTCATGGGCAGGGGATGCCTACGAGCAGTACTTC	CASSSWAGDAYEQYF
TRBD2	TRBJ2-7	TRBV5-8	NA	TGTGCCAGCAGCCAAGATCCGGCGGGAGGTAGCTACGAGCAGTACTTC	CASSQDPAGGSYEQYF
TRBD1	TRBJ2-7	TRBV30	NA	TGTGCCTGGAGTTGGACAGGGGGCTCCTACGAGCAGTACTTC	CAWSWTGGSYEQYF
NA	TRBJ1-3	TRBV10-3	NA	TGTGCCATCAGTGGCCAGAGCTCTGGAAACACCATATATTTT	CAISGQSSGNTIYF
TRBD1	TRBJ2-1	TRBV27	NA	TGTGCCAGCAGTGCCGGGACAGGGCGGTATGAGCAGTTCTTC	CASSAGTGRYEQFF
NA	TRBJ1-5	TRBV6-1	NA	TGTGCCAGCAGTGAAGCGGGCCAGATTAATCAGCCCCAGCATTTT	CASSEAGQINQPQHF
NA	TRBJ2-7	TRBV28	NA	TGTGCCAGCAGCTTAAACCGTTACCCCTACGAGCAGTACTTC	CASSLNRYPYEQYF
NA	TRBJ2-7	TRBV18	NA	TGTGCCAGCTCATCAGGGGTTTACGAGCAGTACTTC	CASSSGVYEQYF
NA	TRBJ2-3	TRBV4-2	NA	TGTGCCAGCAGCCAAGAGAAGGACCCTTACACAGATACGCAGTATTTT	CASSQEKDPYTDTQYF
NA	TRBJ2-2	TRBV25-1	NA	TGTGCCAGCAGTGAATTTTCCAGTCCCGGGGAGCTGTTTTTT	CASSEFSSPGELFF
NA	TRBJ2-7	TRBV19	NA	TGTGCCAGTAGTATGGGCAGGCACTACGAGCAGTACTTC	CASSMGRHYEQYF
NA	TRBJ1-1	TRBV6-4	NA	TGTGCCAGCAGTCCCTCGGGCGCGAACACTGAAGCTTTCTTT	CASSPSGANTEAFF
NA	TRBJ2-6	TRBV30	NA	TGTGCCTGGAGTGATGGGCCCTCTGGGGCCAACGTCCTGACTTTC	CAWSDGPSGANVLTF
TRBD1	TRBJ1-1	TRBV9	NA	TGTGCCAGCAGCTTTACAGGGGCCGCGACTGAAGCTTTCTTT	CASSFTGAATEAFF
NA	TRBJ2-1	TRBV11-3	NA	TGTGCCAGCAGCTTGGGGGAAAGGCCCTACAATGAGCAGTTCTTC	CASSLGERPYNEQFF
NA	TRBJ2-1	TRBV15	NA	TGTGCCACCAGCAGAGATCCGAAGGGATCCGGGGTCGATGAGCAGTTCTTC	CATSRDPKGSGVDEQFF
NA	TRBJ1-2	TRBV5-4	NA	TGTGCCAGCAGCTTAGCAACTAACTATGGCTACACCTTC	CASSLATNYGYTF
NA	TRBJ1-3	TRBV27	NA	TGTGCCAGCAGTTATAACGCAGGAAACACCATATATTTT	CASSYNAGNTIYF
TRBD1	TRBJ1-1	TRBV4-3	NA	TGCGCCAGCAGCCAAGCTTCAGGGGGCCGGACTGAAGCTTTCTTT	CASSQASGGRTEAFF
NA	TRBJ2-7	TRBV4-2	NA	TGTGCCAGCAGCCACGGGGGCAGCGGTACCTACGAGCAGTACTTC	CASSHGGSGTYEQYF
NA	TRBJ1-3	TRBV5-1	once	TGCGCCAGCAGCTTGGAGACCTATGAGCCTGGAAACACCATATATTTT	CASSLETYEPGNTIYF
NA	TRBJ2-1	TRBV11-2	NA	TGTGCCAGCAGCTTGGCTAGAAGTATTTACAATGAGCAGTTCTTC	CASSLARSIYNEQFF
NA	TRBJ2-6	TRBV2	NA	TGTGCCAGCAGGCAAGATCCAAACGTCCTGACTTTC	CASRQDPNVLTF
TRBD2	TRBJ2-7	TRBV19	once	TGTGCCAGTAATCGGGGAGGGAACTCCTACGAGCAGTACTTC	CASNRGGNSYEQYF
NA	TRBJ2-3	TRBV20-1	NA	TGCAGTGCTACAGGAGATACGCAGTATTTT	CSATGDTQYF
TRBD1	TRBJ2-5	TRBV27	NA	TGTGCCAGCAGCCCCGACAGGGATAGGGAGACCCAGTACTTC	CASSPDRDRETQYF
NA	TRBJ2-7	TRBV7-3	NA	TGTGCCAGCAGCTTGGGCAGGGTAGGAGAGCAGTACTTC	CASSLGRVGEQYF
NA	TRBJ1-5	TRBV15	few	TGTGCCACCAGTTACAGGGCGGACAATCAGCCCCAGCATTTT	CATSYRADNQPQHF
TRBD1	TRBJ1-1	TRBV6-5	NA	TGTGCCAGCAGTTACTCGACAGGGGGGATCGCTGAAGCTTTCTTT	CASSYSTGGIAEAFF
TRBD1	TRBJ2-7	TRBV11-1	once	TGTGCCAGCAGCTTAGACGATCCGGGACAGGGCCTCTACGAGCAGTACTTC	CASSLDDPGQGLYEQYF
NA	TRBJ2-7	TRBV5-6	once	TGTGCCAGCGCCAATGGGGTGAACGAGCAGTACTTC	CASANGVNEQYF
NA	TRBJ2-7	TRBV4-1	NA	TGCGCCAGCAGCCATGCCCCCTTTTTGGGGGTCGAGCAGTACTTC	CASSHAPFLGVEQYF
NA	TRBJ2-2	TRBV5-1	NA	TGCGCCAGCAGCTTGGACGGCACCGGGGAGCTGTTTTTT	CASSLDGTGELFF
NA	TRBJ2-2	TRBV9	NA	TGTGCCAGCAGCGTAAGGGGGAGTACCCTCACCGGGGAGCTGTTTTTT	CASSVRGSTLTGELFF
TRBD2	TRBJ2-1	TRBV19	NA	TGTGCCAGTACCCCTACCCTGGCGGGAGCCGCTATAGTTAATGAGCAGTTCTTC	CASTPTLAGAAIVNEQFF
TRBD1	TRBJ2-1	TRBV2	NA	TGTGCCAGCACCAAGGGACAGGGCCCCTACAATGAGCAGTTCTTC	CASTKGQGPYNEQFF
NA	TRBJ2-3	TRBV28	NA	TGTGCCAGTACTAGCACAGATACGCAGTATTTT	CASTSTDTQYF
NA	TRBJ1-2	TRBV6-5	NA	TGTGCCAGCAGTTACGAGGGGGGGAGTAGAGGCTACACCTTC	CASSYEGGSRGYTF
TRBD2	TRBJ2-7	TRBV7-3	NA	TGTGCCAGCAGCTTAAAAGTCGGTAGCGGGAGAGGCGAGCAGTACTTC	CASSLKVGSGRGEQYF
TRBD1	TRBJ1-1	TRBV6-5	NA	TGTGCCAGCAGTTACTCGAGTCCAGGGGGAGGGAGAGCTTTCTTT	CASSYSSPGGGRAFF
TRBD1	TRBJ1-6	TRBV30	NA	TGTGCCTGGAGTACGGGGACAGGGGTGAATTCACCCCTCCACTTT	CAWSTGTGVNSPLHF
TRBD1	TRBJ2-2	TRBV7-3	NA	TGTGCCAGCAGCTTAGGGACAGGGGTATACACCGGGGAGCTGTTTTTT	CASSLGTGVYTGELFF
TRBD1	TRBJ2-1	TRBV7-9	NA	TGTGCCAGCAGCGTAACCGGGACAGCTTACAATGAGCAGTTCTTC	CASSVTGTAYNEQFF
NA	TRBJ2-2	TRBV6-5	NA	TGTGCCAGCAGAGCCACAGGGACCGGGGAGCTGTTTTTT	CASRATGTGELFF
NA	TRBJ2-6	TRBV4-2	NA	TGTGCCAGCAGCCCTACCAGGGCTGGGGCCAACGTCCTGACTTTC	CASSPTRAGANVLTF
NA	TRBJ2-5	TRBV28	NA	TGTGCCAGCAGTAACCTTGGAGAGACCCAGTACTTC	CASSNLGETQYF
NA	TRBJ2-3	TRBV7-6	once	TGTGCCAGCAGCTCAGACGCCGCCAGCACAGATACGCAGTATTTT	CASSSDAASTDTQYF
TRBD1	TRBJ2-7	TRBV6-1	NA	TGTGCCAGCAGTTCCGGACAGGGGGCGGCCTACGAGCAGTACTTC	CASSSGQGAAYEQYF
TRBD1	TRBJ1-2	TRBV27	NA	TGTGCCAGCAGTTTAAAGGACAGGCGGAGCTACACCTTC	CASSLKDRRSYTF
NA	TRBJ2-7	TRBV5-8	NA	TGTGCCAGCAGCTTAGGCAGTCTTATCTACGAGCAGTACTTC	CASSLGSLIYEQYF
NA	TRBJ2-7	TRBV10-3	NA	TGTGCCACGGGCATCAGGGGTGGGGGGCTCGAGCAGTACTTC	CATGIRGGGLEQYF
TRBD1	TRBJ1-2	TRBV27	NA	TGTGCCAGCAGTTTCTCGGGACAGGGCTATGGCTACACCTTC	CASSFSGQGYGYTF
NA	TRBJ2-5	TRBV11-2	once	TGTGCCAGCAGCTTATCTCAACAGGGTAGGGAGACCCAGTACTTC	CASSLSQQGRETQYF
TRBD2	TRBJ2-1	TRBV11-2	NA	TGTGCCAGCAGCCAGACTAGCGTCGCCTACAATGAGCAGTTCTTC	CASSQTSVAYNEQFF
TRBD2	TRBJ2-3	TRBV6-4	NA	TGTGCCAGCAGTCCGGGACTAGCGCGCACAGATACGCAGTATTTT	CASSPGLARTDTQYF